These 20 T cell receptor beta chains share one sample of origin, sequenced in a study of OX40 agonist ivuxolimab in advanced cancers. The library came from the immunoSEQ multiplex PCR assay. TCRdb's version of the immuneACCESS table is confined to in-frame rearrangements and falls short of the full clone set. An unresolved V gene accounts for under half of the shortfall where checked; the remainder is of unknown origin. The sample has more than 15,000 clones on record, more than 70% of them singletons. Around 30% of the sample rests with the top ten. This specimen was CD4+ or CD8+ T cells sorted from blood, taken in a trial of the OX40 agonist ivuxolimab. The receptors shown here come from an adult with an advanced solid tumor such as melanoma, head and neck, liver or kidney cancer.

V is TRBV10-1 and J is TRBJ1-1; D is unclear. The germline V and J ends were trimmed by 4 bases and 0 bases, with 6 bases remaining between them. The CDR3 runs to 13 residues. The germline V gene has CDR1 WNHNN and CDR2 SYGVQD (reference sequence). The CDR3 protein is CASSAVLNTEAFF. CDR3 in DNA: TGCGCCAGCAGTGCAGTCTTGAACACTGAAGCTTTCTTT.

This clone has only a few counts. This chain connects TRBV7-9 to TRBJ1-2, with D perhaps TRBD1 (6 bases). This CDR3 is built from 14 residues. Deletions cut 5 bases from V and 4 bases from J, with 14 bases between. Germline V CDR1 and CDR2: SEHNR, FQNEAQ (reference sequence). CDR3 in amino acids: CASSTSGASYGYTF. Written as DNA, the CDR3 is TGTGCCAGCAGCACTTCAGGGGCTAGCTATGGCTACACCTTC. Looking up the rest from reference TRBV7-9 and TRBJ1-2 gives the full variable domain: DTGVSQNPRHKITKRGQNVTFRCDPISEHNRLYWYRQTLGQGPEFLTYFQNEAQLEKSRLLSDRFSAERPKGSFSTLEIQRTEQGDSAMYLCASSTSGASYGYTFGSGTRLTVV.

V is TRBV28 and J is TRBJ1-5; 10 bases align to TRBD1. CDR3 length: 15 amino acids. The trim removed 3 bases at V and 4 bases at J, leaving 3 bases unmatched. Germline CDR1 is MDHEN and CDR2 is SYDVKM. In nucleotides, the CDR3 is TGTGCCAGCAGTTTCGGGACAGGGGTGAATCAGCCCCAGCATTTT. Translation: CASSFGTGVNQPQHF.

The chain recombines TRBV27 with TRBJ2-5; no clear D gene. This CDR3 is 15 amino acids long. The germline V and J ends were trimmed by 4 bases and 4 bases, with 16 bases remaining between them. Germline values: CDR1 MNHEY, CDR2 SMNVEV (reference sequence). CDR3 in amino acids: CASSSKAPRGETQYF. For the CDR3, the DNA is TGTGCCAGCAGTTCAAAAGCACCGCGAGGAGAGACCCAGTACTTC.

By proportion, this clone is medium-sized. The rearrangement joins TRBV28 to TRBJ1-5; D gene unclear. This CDR3 has 13 amino acids. Germline V gene data show CDR1 as MDHEN and CDR2 as SYDVKM. V shed 10 bases and J shed 2 bases, with 12 bases lying between them. The CDR3 DNA sequence: TGTGCCACCCAATGGAGGGGCAATCAGCCCCAGCATTTT. As protein: CATQWRGNQPQHF.

This clone was seen once. The rearrangement uses TRBV27 and TRBJ1-2; no definite D call. V lost 3 bases and J lost 0, with 8 bases in between. CDR3 size: 14 residues. Germline V gene sequence: CDR1 MNHEY, CDR2 SMNVEV (reference sequence). CDR3 residues: CASSFVGTNYGYTF. The CDR3 DNA sequence: TGTGCCAGCAGTTTCGTCGGGACTAACTATGGCTACACCTTC.

This clone came up once. The chain carries TRBV9 and TRBJ2-7, with TRBD2 identical over 9 bases. Germline V gene data show CDR1 as SGDLS and CDR2 as YYNGEE. This CDR3 is 14 amino acids long. The V and J ends lost 4 bases and 5 bases, in that order; junction bases with no gene match: 7. The CDR3 bases are TGTGCCAGCAGCACGCTAGCGGGGTTCGACGAGCAGTACTTC. Translating gives CASSTLAGFDEQYF.

The chain recombines TRBV19 with TRBJ2-3, with 8 bases lining up with TRBD1. V was clipped by 5 bases and J by 6 bases; unmatched bases: 4. CDR3 length equals 13 residues. The V gene's germline CDR1 is LNHDA and CDR2 SQIVND (reference sequence). The CDR3, as DNA: TGTGCCAGTAGTTCCTACAGGGGGGATACGCAGTATTTT. It is translated as CASSSYRGDTQYF.

The J gene is TRBJ2-1, the V gene TRBV4-1; 8 bases match TRBD2. The CDR3 length is 17 residues. J gave up 1 base and V 0 bases, and 5 bases lay outside the gene matches. Germline assignment: CDR1 MGHRA and CDR2 YSYEKL. The CDR3 nucleotides read TGCGCCAGCAGCCAAGATGGGGGCGGGAGGTCCTACAATGAGCAGTTCTTC. This gives the protein CASSQDGGGRSYNEQFF.

This clone turned up a few times. At the DNA level, this CDR3 is encoded by other sequences in the same sample as well. The chain recombines TRBV9 with TRBJ2-7, with 7 bases matching TRBD1. CDR1 and CDR2 (germline): SGDLS, YYNGEE. With 3 bases clipped from V and 5 bases from J, the junction kept 11 bases outside the gene matches. The CDR3 consists of 15 residues. For the CDR3, the DNA is TGTGCCAGCAGCGCTGGCCCAGGGGGAACCGACGAGCAGTACTTC. It specifies CASSAGPGGTDEQYF.

A note on this clone: Other nucleotide sequences from this sample produce the same CDR3. The rearrangement uses TRBV5-6 and TRBJ2-1; D is possibly TRBD1 (5 bases). V lost 0 bases, J lost 9 bases, and 10 bases lay in between. The CDR3 spans 13 residues. From germline, CDR1 is SGHDT and CDR2 YYEEEE. CDR3 in amino acids: CASSLAEGAEQFF. As DNA, the CDR3 is TGTGCCAGCAGCTTGGCCGAAGGGGCTGAGCAGTTCTTC.

The V and J genes are TRBV20-1 and TRBJ2-1, with no clear D. With 5 bases removed from V and 4 bases from J, the gap between germline ends came to 6 bases. The CDR3 has 11 residues. CDR1 and CDR2 (germline): DFQATT, SNEGSKA (reference sequence). The CDR3 nucleotides read TGCAGTGCTGGCGAGTACAATGAGCAGTTCTTC. Translation gives CSAGEYNEQFF.

The V call is TRBV5-1, the J call TRBJ2-5, with D uncertain. The germline gives CDR1 SGHRS, CDR2 YFSETQ. The V end was cut by 4 bases, the J end by 5 bases, with 21 bases between. This CDR3 has 16 amino acids. The CDR3 sequence: CASSGPMSTPLETQYF. In DNA, the CDR3 is TGCGCCAGCAGCGGCCCCATGAGTACTCCCCTTGAGACCCAGTACTTC.

The chain couples TRBV27 to TRBJ1-1, with 7 bases aligning to TRBD1. CDR3 length equals 13 residues. Germline lookup yields CDR1 MNHEY and CDR2 SMNVEV (reference sequence). The V segment lost 6 bases and the J segment 4 bases; nucleotides outside the gene matches: 5. The CDR3 DNA reads as TGTGCCAGCAGATACCAGGGGGGCACTGAAGCTTTCTTT. It is translated as CASRYQGGTEAFF.

The gene calls are TRBV7-9 and TRBJ2-1; 9 bases line up with TRBD2. The junction had 2 bases not matched to a gene; V was cut back by 1 base and J by 4 bases. The CDR3 length is 15 residues. The germline CDR1 and CDR2 sequences are SEHNR and FQNEAQ (reference sequence). The CDR3 coding sequence is TGTGCCAGCAGCTTAGGTAGCGGGGGTTACAATGAGCAGTTCTTC. It specifies CASSLGSGGYNEQFF.

For this clone: Because it lacks the conserved phenylalanine or tryptophan at the end, this CDR3 is likely a read error. The DNA is left out, because the CDR3 cannot be placed on it with certainty; the CDR3 is given as TCRdb lists it. V usage is TRBV21-1 and J usage is TRBJ2-6; the table assigns TRBD1, which was not confirmed against the DNA. TRBV21-1 is annotated as a pseudogene. The CDR3 adds up to 12 amino acids, both ends counted. CDR3 sequence: CASSKVEQEFVP.

This chain uses TRBV9 with TRBJ1-1; TRBD1 is a possible D gene (5 bases). The CDR3 has 14 residues. V was pared by 3 bases and J by 0 bases, with 9 bases between. The germline gives CDR1 SGDLS, CDR2 YYNGEE. CDR3 sequence reads: CASSEQDMNTEAFF. The CDR3 DNA sequence: TGTGCCAGCAGCGAACAGGACATGAACACTGAAGCTTTCTTT.

This clone was found a few times. The rearrangement links TRBV5-8 to TRBJ2-2; tentative D call: TRBD2 (5 bases). The CDR3 has 16 residues. Germline V CDR1 and CDR2: SGHTS, YDEGEE. The V end was cut by 4 bases, the J end by 1 base, with 14 bases between. CDR3 region: CASSLFGGGNTGELFF. The CDR3 region has the DNA TGTGCCAGCAGCCTATTCGGTGGAGGGAACACCGGGGAGCTGTTTTTT.

This clone showed up just once. V usage is TRBV7-2 and J usage is TRBJ2-7, with 9 bases matching TRBD1. Germline CDR1 reads SGHTA; CDR2 reads FQGNSA. V gave up 3 bases and J gave up 4 bases; unmatched junction bases: 4. This CDR3 has 14 residues. CDR3 nucleotide sequence: TGTGCCAGCAGCTTGACACAGGGGGCTTACGAGCAGTACTTC. Residues: CASSLTQGAYEQYF.

V and J are TRBV19 and TRBJ2-1; tentative D call: TRBD2 (7 bases). Germline values: CDR1 LNHDA, CDR2 SQIVND (reference sequence). This CDR3 is built from 15 residues. Trimming took 3 bases from V and 4 from J, leaving 13 bases between them. The CDR3 region has the DNA TGTGCCAGTAGTATGGGGGGGGGCGAATACAATGAGCAGTTCTTC. Translated, it gives CASSMGGGEYNEQFF.